A selection of T cell receptor beta chains follows, all from one sample in a study of blood T cell repertoires in COVID-19. Profiling relied on immunoSEQ multiplex PCR, and the TCRdb table lists in-frame clones only, not all of them. The repertoire holds approximately 200,000 clones, with over 75% as singletons. The sequenced sample consisted of peripheral blood. The receptors originated from a man in his sixties with acute or convalescent COVID-19. Each CDR3 is given with its conserved first and last residue. A D gene is named only where the DNA matches it firmly. Rows may omit the clone size; those that give it use once, few, many or a size class.

NA,TRBJ2-3,few,TRBV28,CASSPSIGGGTDTQYF,TGTGCCAGCAGTCCATCCATCGGGGGAGGTACAGATACGCAGTATTTT
NA,TRBJ1-3,NA,TRBV24-1,CATSDSGSGNTIYF,TGTGCCACCAGTGACTCAGGCTCTGGAAACACCATATATTTT
TRBD1,TRBJ1-2,NA,TRBV5-1,CASTQTPFRDSYGYTF,TGCGCCAGCACCCAAACGCCCTTCCGGGACAGCTATGGCTACACCTTC
NA,TRBJ2-1,NA,TRBV18,CASSGINRGEQFF,TGTGCCAGCTCAGGAATTAACCGGGGTGAGCAGTTCTTC
TRBD2,TRBJ2-5,NA,TRBV19,CASSPRGGGPRETQYF,TGTGCCAGTAGTCCCCGGGGGGGAGGGCCTCGGGAGACCCAGTACTTC
NA,TRBJ1-1,few,TRBV19,CASRRPGAKNTEAFF,TGTGCCAGTAGGCGCCCGGGTGCCAAGAACACTGAAGCTTTCTTT
TRBD1,TRBJ1-4,few,TRBV19,CASSTPTGINEKLFF,TGTGCCAGTAGTACACCGACAGGGATTAACGAAAAACTGTTTTTT
TRBD2,TRBJ2-1,NA,TRBV5-5,CASSLAPGLASNEQFF,TGTGCCAGCAGCTTGGCCCCGGGACTAGCGAGCAATGAGCAGTTCTTC
NA,TRBJ1-5,NA,TRBV6-5,CASRAAGLSNQPQHF,TGTGCCAGCAGAGCCGCCGGACTGAGCAATCAGCCCCAGCATTTT
NA,TRBJ1-1,NA,TRBV18,CASSTGMNTEAFF,TGTGCCAGCTCAACAGGAATGAACACTGAAGCTTTCTTT
TRBD1,TRBJ2-1,NA,TRBV3-1/TRBV3-2,CASSPGGSEQFF,TGTGCCAGCAGCCCAGGGGGCAGTGAGCAGTTCTTC
TRBD2,TRBJ2-7,NA,TRBV5-1,CASSPRTSGSSYEQYF,TGCGCCAGCAGCCCCCGGACTAGCGGGAGTTCCTACGAGCAGTACTTC
NA,TRBJ2-2,once,TRBV2,CASSEAYFLLTGELFF,TGTGCCAGCAGTGAAGCATATTTCCTTCTCACCGGGGAGCTGTTTTTT
NA,TRBJ1-4,NA,TRBV19,CASSAGSRGASNEKLFF,TGTGCCAGTAGTGCGGGCTCCAGGGGAGCCTCTAATGAAAAACTGTTTTTT
NA,TRBJ1-2,NA,TRBV7-9,CASSLQGYGYTF,TGTGCCAGCAGCTTACAGGGCTATGGCTACACCTTC
TRBD2,TRBJ2-7,few,TRBV3-1/TRBV3-2,CASSQGLAGVYEQYF,TGTGCCAGCAGCCAAGGGCTAGCGGGAGTCTACGAGCAGTACTTC
TRBD1,TRBJ1-6,NA,TRBV28,CASSSTRQGSSYNSPLHF,TGTGCCAGCAGTTCGACCCGACAGGGGAGCTCCTATAATTCACCCCTCCACTTT
NA,TRBJ1-1,NA,TRBV5-1,CASSLDRYTEAFF,TGCGCCAGCAGCCTAGACAGATACACTGAAGCTTTCTTT
TRBD2,TRBJ2-3,NA,TRBV7-2,CASSFPGLAGGRGDTQYF,TGTGCCAGCAGCTTCCCGGGACTAGCGGGAGGGCGGGGAGATACGCAGTATTTT
NA,TRBJ1-4,NA,TRBV28,CASSLRQEWDEKLFF,TGTGCCAGCAGTCTCAGACAGGAATGGGATGAAAAACTGTTTTTT
TRBD2,TRBJ2-7,NA,TRBV29-1,CSVQEPGLVFDEQYF,TGCAGCGTTCAAGAGCCGGGACTAGTGTTCGACGAGCAGTACTTC
NA,TRBJ1-3,NA,TRBV19,CASRLGAVSSGNTIYF,TGTGCCAGTAGATTGGGGGCCGTGAGCTCTGGAAACACCATATATTTT
NA,TRBJ1-1,once,TRBV20-1,CSPRGWEAFF,TGCAGTCCCCGGGGATGGGAAGCTTTCTTT
NA,TRBJ2-1,NA,TRBV6-6,CASSSRLSGRNEQFF,TGTGCCAGCAGTTCCCGACTATCGGGCCGGAATGAGCAGTTCTTC
TRBD2,TRBJ2-1,NA,TRBV7-6,CASSLRAGGLNEQFF,TGTGCCAGCAGCCTCAGGGCGGGAGGGCTCAATGAGCAGTTCTTC
NA,TRBJ2-2,once,TRBV5-1,CASSLQRGRTGELFF,TGCGCCAGCAGCTTGCAGCGAGGTAGAACCGGGGAGCTGTTTTTT
TRBD2,TRBJ2-5,NA,TRBV15,CATSRGPQGWTSVKVEETQYF,TGTGCCACCAGCAGAGGTCCGCAGGGATGGACTAGCGTTAAGGTCGAAGAGACCCAGTACTTC
NA,TRBJ2-7,NA,TRBV28,CASSLTAAYEQYF,TGTGCCAGCAGTTTAACAGCCGCCTACGAGCAGTACTTC
TRBD1,TRBJ1-1,NA,TRBV28,CASSFPRGPTEAFF,TGTGCCAGCAGTTTCCCCAGGGGGCCCACTGAAGCTTTCTTT
NA,TRBJ2-3,NA,TRBV9,CASSDLRSDTQYF,TGTGCCAGCAGCGACCTAAGATCGGATACGCAGTATTTT
TRBD1,TRBJ2-1,once,TRBV24-1,CATSGMGQNTLRDEQFF,TGTGCCACCAGTGGTATGGGACAGAACACGTTACGGGATGAGCAGTTCTTC
TRBD1,TRBJ1-3,NA,TRBV19,CASSIIWRGQFGNTIYF,TGTGCCAGTAGTATAATTTGGAGGGGGCAATTCGGAAACACCATATATTTT
TRBD1,TRBJ1-3,NA,TRBV9,CASSGDRGHRNTIYF,TGTGCCAGCAGCGGCGACAGGGGGCATAGAAACACCATATATTTT
NA,TRBJ1-5,NA,TRBV30,CAWSAGGNQPQHF,TGTGCCTGGAGTGCCGGGGGGAATCAGCCCCAGCATTTT
NA,TRBJ2-5,NA,TRBV29-1,CSVAPGGTSETQYF,TGCAGCGTTGCCCCTGGAGGTACGTCAGAGACCCAGTACTTC
TRBD1,TRBJ2-3,NA,TRBV28,CASRPKGRGRGTDTQYF,TGTGCCAGCAGGCCTAAAGGCAGGGGGCGCGGCACAGATACGCAGTATTTT